The present TCR beta chain was sequenced within a study of shared clonotypes between healthy human individuals. Sequenced by immunoSEQ multiplex PCR; TCRdb stores in-frame clones only, minus some. Of about 600,000 clones in the sample, around 97% were seen once. A note on this clone: Other DNA sequences from this sample encode an identical CDR3 as well.

Germline CDR1 is SEHNR and CDR2 is FQNEAQ (reference sequence). The CDR3 totals 14 residues. With V trimmed by 0 bases and J by 5 bases, 2 bases remained unmatched. This chain connects TRBV7-9 to TRBJ2-5; TRBD1 agrees at 8 bases. Sequenced sample: naive CD4+ T cells sorted from blood. Subset given: CD45RA+ positively selected. The receptor was isolated from a woman between 25 and 40 years old in good health. The CDR3 DNA reads as TGTGCCAGCAGCTTAGCCGGGACAGGCGAGACCCAGTACTTC. Amino acids: CASSLAGTGETQYF.